What follows describes a single TCR beta chain. No antigen is known for it. This CDR3 has 15 amino acids. Per the germline V gene, CDR1 is LGHNA and CDR2 is YSLEER. V lost 0 bases, J lost 5 bases, and 3 bases stayed unmatched. Amplification used 60 Vbeta primers and 13 Jbeta primers. TCRdb keeps only in-frame clones here, not all; method: immunoSEQ multiplex PCR. In all, the sample yields some 200,000 clones. The data originate from a study of cytomegalovirus exposure and HLA in healthy donors. In the study overall: A preliminary data release comprised approximately 85 million unique TCRs obtained from HLA-typed donors. The study, taken as a whole, reports: Later findings reportedly placed an Asian-associated ancestry cluster below the approximately 670-donor mean for N-insertions. Among the most significant clusters, several appeared linked to common viral pathogens in a later analysis. Earlier findings revealed that most TCR beta V segments proved productive either about 87% or about 30% of the time.

The V and J genes are TRBV4-3 and TRBJ1-5; 8 bases map to TRBD1. The material sequenced was PBMCs. The TCR comes from a young man in good health and CMV-seronegative. In DNA form, the CDR3 reads TGCGCCAGCAGCCAAGATCGGACAGGGCATCAGCCCCAGCATTTT. Amino acid sequence: CASSQDRTGHQPQHF.